The 10 T cell receptor beta chains in this list originate from one sample, sequenced in a study of OX40 agonist ivuxolimab in advanced cancers. Produced via immunoSEQ multiplex PCR; TCRdb's table is partial and in-frame only. The table records more than 45,000 clones, 88% of them present only once. The sample here was CD4+ or CD8+ T cells sorted from blood, taken in a trial of the OX40 agonist ivuxolimab. The source of these receptors is an adult with an advanced solid tumor such as melanoma, head and neck, liver or kidney cancer.

The chain uses TRBV2 and TRBJ2-5; D is ambiguous. The J call may be mistaken, given a closer DNA end match to TRBJ2-7. CDR1 SNHLY and CDR2 FYNNEI come from the germline V gene. The CDR3 is made up of 13 amino acids. The CDR3 DNA follows: TGTGCCACCCAAAGGTCTGGGTCCTACGAGCAGTACTTC. As protein: CATQRSGSYEQYF.

The gene calls are TRBV2 and TRBJ1-1; possibly TRBD1 for D (5 bases). This CDR3 spans 13 amino acids. Trimming pared 4 bases from V and 5 bases from J, leaving 11 bases between. The germline CDR1 and CDR2 sequences are SNHLY and FYNNEI. This CDR3 reads CASSVRRDTEAFF. In DNA, the CDR3 is TGTGCCAGCAGTGTTCGCAGGGATACTGAAGCTTTCTTT.

This clone was seen just once. The chain joins TRBV6-5 to TRBJ2-7; 9 nucleotides match TRBD2. J gave up 5 bases and V 8 bases, and 13 bases lay outside the gene matches. CDR1 is MNHEY, CDR2 SVGAGI, per germline. The CDR3 has 15 residues. Written as DNA, the CDR3 is TGTGCCAGCCAATGGGGCGGGGGGGCGCGGGACGAGCAGTACTTC. Translating it yields CASQWGGGARDEQYF.

The chain carries TRBV5-1 and TRBJ2-5, with 10 bases fitting TRBD1. With 3 bases clipped from V and 4 bases from J, the junction kept 6 bases outside the gene matches. CDR3 length: 15 amino acids. The germline CDR1 and CDR2 sequences are SGHRS and YFSETQ. The CDR3 DNA reads as TGCGCCAGCAGCTCGACAGGGGGCGGCGGAGAGACCCAGTACTTC. It specifies CASSSTGGGGETQYF.

This clone appeared once. The chain is built from TRBV4-1 and TRBJ2-5; tentatively, D is TRBD1 (6 bases). CDR3 length equals 14 residues. V lost 0 bases, J lost 5 bases, and 10 bases lay in between. CDR1 and CDR2 (germline): MGHRA, YSYEKL. The CDR3, as DNA: TGCGCCAGCAGCCAAGAGGTCAGGGGCGAGACCCAGTACTTC. Its translation: CASSQEVRGETQYF.

The V and J genes are TRBV6-6 and TRBJ2-3, with D maybe TRBD1 (5 bases). Trimming pared 5 bases from V and 5 bases from J, leaving 17 bases between. The CDR3 sequence is 15 residues long. Germline CDR1 MNHNY, CDR2 SVGAGI (reference sequence). CDR3 DNA sequence: TGTGCCAGCAGTGACGGACAAACAAGCCAAGATACGCAGTATTTT. Translating it yields CASSDGQTSQDTQYF.

V and J are TRBV9 and TRBJ2-2, with D tentatively TRBD2 (6 bases). Germline CDR1 SGDLS, CDR2 YYNGEE. Trimming took 5 bases from V and 3 from J, leaving 14 bases between them. The CDR3 has 15 amino acids. The CDR3 spells CASRVSGGDTGELFF. The CDR3 DNA follows: TGTGCCAGCAGGGTAAGCGGAGGGGACACCGGGGAGCTGTTTTTT.

The rearrangement links TRBV5-1 to TRBJ2-3; the match to TRBD2 covers 8 bases. Trimming cost V 0 bases and J 0 bases; bases outside gene matches: 3. Germline CDR1 SGHRS, CDR2 YFSETQ. This CDR3 has 16 residues. The CDR3 loop is CASSLAGGTSTDTQYF. DNA for the CDR3: TGCGCCAGCAGCTTGGCGGGAGGGACCAGCACAGATACGCAGTATTTT. The complete variable domain, with remaining parts taken from reference TRBV5-1 and TRBJ2-3, reads KAGVTQTPRYLIKTRGQQVTLSCSPISGHRSVSWYQQTPGQGLQFLFEYFSETQRNKGNFPGRFSGRQFSNSRSEMNVSTLELGDSALYLCASSLAGGTSTDTQYFGPGTRLTVL.

The J gene is TRBJ2-3, the V gene TRBV28; TRBD1 aligns across 9 bases. The CDR3 spans 16 residues. The junction had 8 bases not matched to a gene; V was cut back by 4 bases and J by 3 bases. CDR1 and CDR2 from the germline V gene are MDHEN and SYDVKM. CDR3 in amino acids: CASSSEGQGRTDTQYF. In nucleotides, the CDR3 is TGTGCCAGCAGTTCCGAGGGACAGGGAAGGACAGATACGCAGTATTTT.

This clone was detected a few times. The chain employs TRBV2 and TRBJ1-5, with D hard to call. V lost 5 bases to trimming and J lost 2 bases, with 7 bases between them. Germline CDR1 reads SNHLY; CDR2 reads FYNNEI. The CDR3 is 13 residues long. Here the CDR3 reads CASSTDGNQPQHF. The CDR3 nucleotides read TGTGCCAGCAGTACCGATGGCAATCAGCCCCAGCATTTT.